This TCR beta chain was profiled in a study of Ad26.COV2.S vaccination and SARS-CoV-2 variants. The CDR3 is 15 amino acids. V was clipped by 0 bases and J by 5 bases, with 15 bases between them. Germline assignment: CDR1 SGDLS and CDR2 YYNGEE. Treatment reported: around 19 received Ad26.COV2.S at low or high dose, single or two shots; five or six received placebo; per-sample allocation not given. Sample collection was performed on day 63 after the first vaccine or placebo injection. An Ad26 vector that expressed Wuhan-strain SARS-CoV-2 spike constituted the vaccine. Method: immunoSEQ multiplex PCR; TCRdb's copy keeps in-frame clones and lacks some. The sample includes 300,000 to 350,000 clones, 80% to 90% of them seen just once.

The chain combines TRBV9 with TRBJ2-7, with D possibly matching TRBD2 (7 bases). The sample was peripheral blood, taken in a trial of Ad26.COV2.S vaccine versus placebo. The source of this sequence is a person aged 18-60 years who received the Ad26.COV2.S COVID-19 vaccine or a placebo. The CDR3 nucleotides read TGTGCCAGCAGCGTAGCTGTGAGGGGGGGCGACGAGCAGTACTTC. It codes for CASSVAVRGGDEQYF.